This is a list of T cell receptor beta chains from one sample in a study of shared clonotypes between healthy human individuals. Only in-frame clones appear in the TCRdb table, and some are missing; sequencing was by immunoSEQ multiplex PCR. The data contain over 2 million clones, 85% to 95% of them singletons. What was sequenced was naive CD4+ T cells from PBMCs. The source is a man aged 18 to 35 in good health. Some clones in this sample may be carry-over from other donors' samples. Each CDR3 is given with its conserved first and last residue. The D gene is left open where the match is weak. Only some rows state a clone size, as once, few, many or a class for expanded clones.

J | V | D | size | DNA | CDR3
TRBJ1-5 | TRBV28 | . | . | TGTGCCAGCAGTCTCAGGGGTGCTCAGCCCCAGCATTTT | CASSLRGAQPQHF
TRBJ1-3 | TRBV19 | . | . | TGTGCCAGTGACCCTGGCGGCGCACGGTCTGGAAACACCATATATTTT | CASDPGGARSGNTIYF
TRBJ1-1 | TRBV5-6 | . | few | TGTGCCAGCAGCTTGGCAGTCAGGGGGAACACTGAAGCTTTCTTT | CASSLAVRGNTEAFF
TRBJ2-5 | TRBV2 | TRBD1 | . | TGTGCCAGCAGCCTCGACAGGGCACAAGAGACCCAGTACTTC | CASSLDRAQETQYF
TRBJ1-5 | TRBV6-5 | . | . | TGTGCCAGCAGTTACAACCGGCATCAGCCCCAGCATTTT | CASSYNRHQPQHF
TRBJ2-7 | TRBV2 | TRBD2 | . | TGTGCCAGCAGGAGAAAGGGGCTAGCGGGAGGTTTCTACGAGCAGTACTTC | CASRRKGLAGGFYEQYF
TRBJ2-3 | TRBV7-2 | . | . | TGTGCCAGCAGCCCAGGGACTAGAAGGGGGCTTAGCACAGATACGCAGTATTTT | CASSPGTRRGLSTDTQYF
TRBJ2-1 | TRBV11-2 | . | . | TGTGCCAGCAAGGCGGGCGGGTCCTCCTACAATGAGCAGTTCTTC | CASKAGGSSYNEQFF
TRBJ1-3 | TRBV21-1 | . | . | TGTGCCAGAAATCCCTACCGGGAAGGGATAAACACCATATATTTT | CARNPYREGINTIYF
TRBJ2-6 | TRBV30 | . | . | TGTGCCTGGGTGACCTCTGGGGCCAACGTCCTGACTTTC | CAWVTSGANVLTF
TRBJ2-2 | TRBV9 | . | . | TGTGCCAGCAGCTTGGGACGCCAAACCGGGGAGCTGTTTTTT | CASSLGRQTGELFF
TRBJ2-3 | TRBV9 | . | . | TGTGCCAGCAGCGTAGGGCAGACTCCGGATACGCAGTATTTT | CASSVGQTPDTQYF
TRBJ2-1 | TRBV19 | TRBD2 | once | TGTGCCAGTAGTACCCTAGCGGGAGGGTTCAATGAGCAGTTCTTC | CASSTLAGGFNEQFF
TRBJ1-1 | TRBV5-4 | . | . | TGTGCCAGCAACCTATTAGGACAGATGAACACTGAAGCTTTCTTT | CASNLLGQMNTEAFF
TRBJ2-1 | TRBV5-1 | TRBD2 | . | TGCGCCAGCAGCCTACAAGCGGGAGACCTCTACAATGAGCAGTTCTTC | CASSLQAGDLYNEQFF
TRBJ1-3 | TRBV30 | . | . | TGTGCCTGGAGTGCGTACAGGGCCGGAAACACCATATATTTT | CAWSAYRAGNTIYF
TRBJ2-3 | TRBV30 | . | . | TGTGCCTGGAGCAAGGGACTGTCTAGCACAGATACGCAGTATTTT | CAWSKGLSSTDTQYF
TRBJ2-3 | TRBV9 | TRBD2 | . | TGTGCCAGCAGCGTAGGCGGGAGGGATACGCAGTATTTT | CASSVGGRDTQYF
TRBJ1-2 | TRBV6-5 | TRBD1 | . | TGTGCCAGCAGCCCCAGGGGGCCGGGCTATGGCTACACCTTC | CASSPRGPGYGYTF
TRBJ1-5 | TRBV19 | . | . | TGTGCCAGTAGTCTGGGGCTGCCTAGCAATCAGCCCCAGCATTTT | CASSLGLPSNQPQHF
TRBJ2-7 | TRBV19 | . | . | TGTGCCAGTAGTCGACAGGTAACCTCCTACGAGCAGTACTTC | CASSRQVTSYEQYF
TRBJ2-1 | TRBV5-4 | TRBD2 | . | TGTGCCAGCAGCAGAGTAGCGGGAGTGTGGAATGAGCAGTTCTTC | CASSRVAGVWNEQFF
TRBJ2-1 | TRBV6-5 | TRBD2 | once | TGTGCCAGCAGGGAGCCGACTAGCGGGAGGGGTGAGCAGTTCTTC | CASREPTSGRGEQFF
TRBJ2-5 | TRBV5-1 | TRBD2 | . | TGCGCCAGCAGCCAGGCGGCTAGCGGGCCCTTATTTAGTGAGACCCAGTACTTC | CASSQAASGPLFSETQYF
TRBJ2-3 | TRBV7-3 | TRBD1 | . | TGTGCCAGCTCGGGACAGGGGACCATTGGTGATACGCAGTATTTT | CASSGQGTIGDTQYF
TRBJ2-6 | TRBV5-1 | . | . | TGCGCCAGCAGCCCGACCTTAGGTCCGGCTGGGGCCAACGTCCTGACTTTC | CASSPTLGPAGANVLTF
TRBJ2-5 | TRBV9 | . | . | TGTGCCAGCAGCGTATCTGGGCTTAAAGCCCTGGAGACCCAGTACTTC | CASSVSGLKALETQYF
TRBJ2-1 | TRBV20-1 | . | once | TGCAGTGCTAGAATGACCAATGAGCAGTTCTTC | CSARMTNEQFF
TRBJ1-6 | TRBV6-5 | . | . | TGTGCCAGCAGTTACGTTAGTCGGTATTCACCCCTCCACTTT | CASSYVSRYSPLHF
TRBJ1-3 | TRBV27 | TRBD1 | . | TGTGCCAGCAGCCGTATCGGGACAGCCTCTGGAAACACCATATATTTT | CASSRIGTASGNTIYF
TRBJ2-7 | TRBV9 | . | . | TGTGCCAGCAGCGCTACGCCAAGCGAGCAGTACTTC | CASSATPSEQYF
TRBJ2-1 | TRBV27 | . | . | TGTGCCAGCAGTGCCACGAACGGAGGACTATACAATGAGCAGTTCTTC | CASSATNGGLYNEQFF
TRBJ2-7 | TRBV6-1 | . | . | TGTGCCAGCAGCGTCATAGGAGGGGGCGAGCAGTACTTC | CASSVIGGGEQYF
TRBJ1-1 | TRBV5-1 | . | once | TGCGCCAGCAGCGGCTCGGCTGAAGCTTTCTTT | CASSGSAEAFF
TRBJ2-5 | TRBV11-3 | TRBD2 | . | TGTGCCAGCAGCTCCCTCCTTGCTCGCGGGAGTAGTTTAGAGACCCAGTACTTC | CASSSLLARGSSLETQYF
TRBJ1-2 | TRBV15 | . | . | TGTGCCACCAGCAGTAAAGGTTATCAAGCTAACTATGGCTACACCTTC | CATSSKGYQANYGYTF
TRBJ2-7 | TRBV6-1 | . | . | TGTGCCAGCAGTGTTACTGGCTACGAGCAGTACTTC | CASSVTGYEQYF
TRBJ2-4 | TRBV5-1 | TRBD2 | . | TGCGCCAGCAGCTTGGTTGCGGGAGGAACCAAAAACATTCAGTACTTC | CASSLVAGGTKNIQYF
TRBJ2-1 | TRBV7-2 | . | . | TGTGCCAGCAGCTTAGTGCGGGTTAATGAGCAGTTCTTC | CASSLVRVNEQFF
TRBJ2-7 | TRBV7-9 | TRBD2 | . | TGTGCCAGCAGCTTAGCTAGCGGGAGAATCCACGAGCAGTACTTC | CASSLASGRIHEQYF
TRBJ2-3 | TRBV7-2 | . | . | TGTGCCAGCAGCCCCATCTTGAGGGGCACAGATACGCAGTATTTT | CASSPILRGTDTQYF
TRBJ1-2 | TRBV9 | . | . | TGTGCCAGCAGCGTAAGTGGAAACGGGGGCTACACCTTC | CASSVSGNGGYTF
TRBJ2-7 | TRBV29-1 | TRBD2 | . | TGCAGCGTCGTCGGACTAGCGGGAGGCAGCGAGCAGTACTTC | CSVVGLAGGSEQYF
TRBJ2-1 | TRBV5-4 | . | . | TGTGCCAGCAGCTTTGGAGGGGCTCCCAGCTCCTACAATGAGCAGTTCTTC | CASSFGGAPSSYNEQFF
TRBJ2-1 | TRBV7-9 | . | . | TGTGCCAGCAGCCGAGGGGGGAGACAGTTCTTC | CASSRGGRQFF
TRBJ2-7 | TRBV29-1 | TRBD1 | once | TGCGGGACAGGGGGCAAAAACCCCTACGAGCAGTACTTC | CGTGGKNPYEQYF
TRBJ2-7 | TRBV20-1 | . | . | TGCAGTGCTGGGAGCTACGAGCAGTACTTC | CSAGSYEQYF
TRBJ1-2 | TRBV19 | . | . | TGTGCCAGTACAGGGCGGCGCACTTATGGCTACACCTTC | CASTGRRTYGYTF